This T cell receptor beta chain was observed in a study of T-cell reconstitution after alpha-beta-depleted transplantation in children. Unique molecular identifiers were built into the TCRbeta library. Each CDR3 protein is one row after TCRdb ran MiXCR on the PCR reads. The repertoire has 750,000 to 950,000 distinct CDR3 sequences, approximately 15% of them found once; the top ten carry 5%. Notes on this clonotype: Its antigen remains unknown.

Whole-study findings and limits: Among T cells one year after transplant, newly produced cells accounted for most counts and diversity. Several hundred graft clones that had expanded were reportedly the source of alpha-beta T cells about two months after transplant.

Material: PBMCs, mostly from graft donor cells, obtained 360 days after TCRalphabeta/CD19-depleted stem cell transplant. The clonotype was recovered from a male patient under 18 who had a stem cell transplant for acute lymphoblastic leukemia, so the T cells may come from the graft donor.

CDR3 amino acids: CASSLEVAGSSYEQYF. CDR3 nucleotide sequence: TGTGCCAGCAGCTTAGAGGTGGCCGGGAGCTCCTACGAGCAGTACTTC. V and J are TRBV7-6 and TRBJ2-7; D may be TRBD2 (6 bases). This CDR3 has 16 residues. V was pared by 1 base and J by 0 bases, with 13 bases between. CDR1 SGHVS and CDR2 FNYEAQ come from the germline V gene.